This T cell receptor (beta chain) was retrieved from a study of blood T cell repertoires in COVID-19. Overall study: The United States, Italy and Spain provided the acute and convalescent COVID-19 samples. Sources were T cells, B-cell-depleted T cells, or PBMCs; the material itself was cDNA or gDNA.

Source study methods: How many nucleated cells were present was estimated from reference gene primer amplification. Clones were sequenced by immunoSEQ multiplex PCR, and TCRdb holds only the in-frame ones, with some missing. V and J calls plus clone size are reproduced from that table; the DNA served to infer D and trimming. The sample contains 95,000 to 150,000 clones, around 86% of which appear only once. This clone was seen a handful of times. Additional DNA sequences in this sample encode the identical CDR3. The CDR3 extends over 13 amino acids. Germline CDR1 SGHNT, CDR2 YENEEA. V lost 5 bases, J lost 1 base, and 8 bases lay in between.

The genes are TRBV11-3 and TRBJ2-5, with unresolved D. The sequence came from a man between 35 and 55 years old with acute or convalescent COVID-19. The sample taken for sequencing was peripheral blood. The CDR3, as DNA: TGTGCCAGCAGCCTTTCCAGCCAAGAGACCCAGTACTTC. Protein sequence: CASSLSSQETQYF.